The 5 T cell receptor beta chains below were found in one sample sequenced in a study of T cell changes during pregnancy in multiple sclerosis. Clones were sequenced by immunoSEQ multiplex PCR, and TCRdb holds only the in-frame ones, with some missing. The sample has some 37,000 clones; 75% to 95% are singletons. The material sequenced was CD8+ T cells from peripheral blood mononuclear cells, taken after pregnancy. The source of these receptors is a female donor with multiple sclerosis, enrolled in a pregnancy study.

This chain joins TRBV5-4 and TRBJ1-2, with a possible D match to TRBD1 (5 bases). Trimming removed 7 bases from V and 0 bases from J, with 16 bases in between. Germline CDR1 reads SGHNT; CDR2 reads YYREEE (reference sequence). The CDR3 has 15 amino acids. CDR3 nucleotides: TGTGCCAGCTCTCACCTGACAGAAGCTAACTATGGCTACACCTTC. Its protein is CASSHLTEANYGYTF.

J is TRBJ2-5 and V is TRBV5-5; TRBD2 matches 8 bases. Germline CDR1 reads SGHKS; CDR2 reads YYEKEE (reference sequence). The CDR3 covers 15 residues. The V segment lost 2 bases and the J segment 2 bases; nucleotides outside the gene matches: 5. DNA of the CDR3: TGTGCCAGCAGCTTTGGGACTAGAGTACAAGAGACCCAGTACTTC. Encoded protein: CASSFGTRVQETQYF. The full variable domain, completed using reference TRBV5-5 and TRBJ2-5, is DAGVTQSPTHLIKTRGQQVTLRCSPISGHKSVSWYQQVLGQGPQFIFQYYEKEERGRGNFPDRFSARQFPNYSSELNVNALLLGDSALYLCASSFGTRVQETQYFGPGTRLLVL.

The chain joins TRBV30 to TRBJ1-2, with TRBD1 matching 7 bases. Trimming cost V 3 bases and J 4 bases; bases outside gene matches: 5. Germline V gene lookup returns CDR1 GTSNPN and CDR2 SVGIG (reference sequence). The CDR3 covers 13 residues. CDR3 amino acids: CAWSTGDSYGYTF. The CDR3 nucleotides read TGTGCCTGGAGCACAGGGGACAGCTATGGCTACACCTTC. The complete variable domain, with remaining parts taken from reference TRBV30 and TRBJ1-2, reads SQTIHQWPATLVQPVGSPLSLECTVEGTSNPNLYWYRQAAGRGLQLLFYSVGIGQISSEVPQNLSASRPQDRQFILSSKKLLLSDSGFYLCAWSTGDSYGYTFGSGTRLTVV.

The genes are TRBV28 and TRBJ1-2, with D possibly being TRBD1 (5 bases). Between the trimmed V and J ends, which lost 4 bases and 0 bases, there was a span of 12 bases. CDR1 is MDHEN and CDR2 is SYDVKM in the germline V gene. The CDR3 is 15 residues long. The CDR3 region is CASSSPDSPNYGYTF. Written as DNA, the CDR3 is TGTGCCAGCAGTTCTCCTGACAGCCCTAACTATGGCTACACCTTC.

About this clone: The germline gene is not matched at one end of the junction; a read error may be the cause. V gene TRBV25-1 combines with J gene TRBJ2-7; 7 nucleotides line up with TRBD1. CDR1 and CDR2 from the germline V gene are MGHDK and SYGVNS. The CDR3 has 13 amino acids. This CDR3 reads CASSFRAGRGLEF. For the CDR3, the DNA is TGTGCCAGCAGTTTTCGCGCCGGCAGGGGGTTGGAATTC.